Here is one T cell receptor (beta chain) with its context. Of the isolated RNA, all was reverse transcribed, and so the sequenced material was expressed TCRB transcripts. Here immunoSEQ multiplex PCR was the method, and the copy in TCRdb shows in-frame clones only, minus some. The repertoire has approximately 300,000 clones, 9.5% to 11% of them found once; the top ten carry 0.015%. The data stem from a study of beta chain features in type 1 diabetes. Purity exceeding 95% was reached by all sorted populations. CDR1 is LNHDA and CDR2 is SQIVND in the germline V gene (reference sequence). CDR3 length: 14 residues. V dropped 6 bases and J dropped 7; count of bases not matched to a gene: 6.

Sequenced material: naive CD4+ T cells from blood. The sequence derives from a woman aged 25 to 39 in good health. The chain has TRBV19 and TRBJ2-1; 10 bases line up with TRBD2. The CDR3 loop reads CASRGLALENEQFF. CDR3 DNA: TGTGCCAGTAGGGGACTAGCGCTGGAGAATGAGCAGTTCTTC.